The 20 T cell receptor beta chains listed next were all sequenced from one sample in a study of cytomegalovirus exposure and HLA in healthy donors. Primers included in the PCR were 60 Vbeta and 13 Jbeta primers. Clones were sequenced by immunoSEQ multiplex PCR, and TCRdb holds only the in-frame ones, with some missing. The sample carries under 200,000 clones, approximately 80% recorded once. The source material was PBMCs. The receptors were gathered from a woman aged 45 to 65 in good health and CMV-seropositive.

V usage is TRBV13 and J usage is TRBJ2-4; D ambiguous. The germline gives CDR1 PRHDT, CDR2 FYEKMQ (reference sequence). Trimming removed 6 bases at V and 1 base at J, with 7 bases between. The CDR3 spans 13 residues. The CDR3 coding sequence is TGTGCCAGCAGTACTACGGCCAAAAACATTCAGTACTTC. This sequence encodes CASSTTAKNIQYF.

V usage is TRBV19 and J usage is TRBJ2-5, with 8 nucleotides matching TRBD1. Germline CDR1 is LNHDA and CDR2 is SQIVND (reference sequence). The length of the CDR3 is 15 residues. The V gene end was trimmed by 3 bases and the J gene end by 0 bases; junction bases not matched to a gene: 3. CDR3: CASSIRQGYQETQYF. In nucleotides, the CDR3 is TGTGCCAGTAGTATCCGACAGGGGTACCAAGAGACCCAGTACTTC. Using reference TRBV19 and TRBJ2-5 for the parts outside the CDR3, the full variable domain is DGGITQSPKYLFRKEGQNVTLSCEQNLNHDAMYWYRQDPGQGLRLIYYSQIVNDFQKGDIAEGYSVSREKKESFPLTVTSAQKNPTAFYLCASSIRQGYQETQYFGPGTRLLVL.

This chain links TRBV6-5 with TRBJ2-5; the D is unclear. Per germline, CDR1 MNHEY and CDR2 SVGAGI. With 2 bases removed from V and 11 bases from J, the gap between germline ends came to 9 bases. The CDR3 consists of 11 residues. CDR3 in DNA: TGTGCCAGCAGTTACGGGCTCCGACAGTACTTC. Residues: CASSYGLRQYF.

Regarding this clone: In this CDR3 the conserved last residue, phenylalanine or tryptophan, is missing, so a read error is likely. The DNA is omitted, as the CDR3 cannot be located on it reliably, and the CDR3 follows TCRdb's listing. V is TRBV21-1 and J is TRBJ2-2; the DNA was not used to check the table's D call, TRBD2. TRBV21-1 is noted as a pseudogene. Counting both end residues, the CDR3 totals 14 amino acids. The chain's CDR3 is CASSKCAEAGELFS.

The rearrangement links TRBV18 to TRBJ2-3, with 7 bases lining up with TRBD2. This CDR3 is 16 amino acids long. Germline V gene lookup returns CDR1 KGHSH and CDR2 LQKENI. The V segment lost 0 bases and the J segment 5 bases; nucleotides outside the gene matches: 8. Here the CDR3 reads CASSPPRGTGGDTQYF. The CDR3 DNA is TGTGCCAGCTCACCACCGAGGGGCACGGGGGGAGATACGCAGTATTTT.

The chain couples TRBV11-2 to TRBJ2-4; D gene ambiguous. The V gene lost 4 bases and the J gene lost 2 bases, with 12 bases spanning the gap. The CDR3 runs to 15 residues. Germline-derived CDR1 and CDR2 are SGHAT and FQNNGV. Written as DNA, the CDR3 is TGTGCCAGCAGCTCCCTTTCCGTCCCCAAAAACATTCAGTACTTC. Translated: CASSSLSVPKNIQYF.

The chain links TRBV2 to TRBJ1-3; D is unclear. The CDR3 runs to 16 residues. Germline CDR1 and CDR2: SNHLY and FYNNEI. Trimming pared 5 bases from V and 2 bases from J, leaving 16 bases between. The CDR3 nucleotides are TGTGCCAGCAGTTTCCGTATTAGTCTTACTGGAAACACCATATATTTT. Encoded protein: CASSFRISLTGNTIYF.

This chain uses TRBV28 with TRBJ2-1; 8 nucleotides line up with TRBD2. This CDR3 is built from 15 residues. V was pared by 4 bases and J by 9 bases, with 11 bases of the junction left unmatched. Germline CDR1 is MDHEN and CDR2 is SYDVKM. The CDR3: CASSSGSGAGVEQFF. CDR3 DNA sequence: TGTGCCAGCAGTTCGGGTAGCGGGGCGGGTGTTGAGCAGTTCTTC.

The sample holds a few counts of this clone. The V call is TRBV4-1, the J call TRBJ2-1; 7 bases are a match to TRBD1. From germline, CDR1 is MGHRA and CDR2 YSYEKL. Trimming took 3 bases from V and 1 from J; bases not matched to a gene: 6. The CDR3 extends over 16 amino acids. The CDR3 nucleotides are TGCGCCAGCAGCCATACCGGGACAGCGTCCTACAATGAGCAGTTCTTC. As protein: CASSHTGTASYNEQFF.

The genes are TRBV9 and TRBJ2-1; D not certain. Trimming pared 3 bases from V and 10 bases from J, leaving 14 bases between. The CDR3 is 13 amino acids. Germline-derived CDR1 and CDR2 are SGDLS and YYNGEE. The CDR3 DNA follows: TGTGCCAGCAGCGCTCGGAGAGACCAGGAGCAGTTCTTC. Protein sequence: CASSARRDQEQFF.

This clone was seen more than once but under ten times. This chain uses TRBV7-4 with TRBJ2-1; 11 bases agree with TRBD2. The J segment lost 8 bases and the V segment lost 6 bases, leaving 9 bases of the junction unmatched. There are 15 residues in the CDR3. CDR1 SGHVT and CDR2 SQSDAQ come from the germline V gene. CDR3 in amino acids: CASRTGTSGGYEQFF. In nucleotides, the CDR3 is TGTGCCAGCAGAACCGGGACTAGCGGAGGCTATGAGCAGTTCTTC. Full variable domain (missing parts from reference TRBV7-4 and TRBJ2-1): GAGVSQSPRYKVAKRGRDVALRCDSISGHVTLYWYRQTLGQGSEVLTYSQSDAQRDKSGRPSGRFSAERPERSVSTLKIQRTEQGDSAVYLCASRTGTSGGYEQFFGPGTRLTVL.

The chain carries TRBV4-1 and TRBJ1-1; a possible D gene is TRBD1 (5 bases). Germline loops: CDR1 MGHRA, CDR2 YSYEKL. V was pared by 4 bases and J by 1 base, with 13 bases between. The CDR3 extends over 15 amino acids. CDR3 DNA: TGCGCCAGCAGCCGGGGCACGCAGGGGAACACTGAAGCTTTCTTT. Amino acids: CASSRGTQGNTEAFF.

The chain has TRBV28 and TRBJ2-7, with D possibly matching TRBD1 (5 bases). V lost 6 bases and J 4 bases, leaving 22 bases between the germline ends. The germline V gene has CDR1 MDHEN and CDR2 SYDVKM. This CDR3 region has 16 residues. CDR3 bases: TGTGCCAGCAGCCCTCCCGTGGGTCAGGGAAGATACGAGCAGTACTTC. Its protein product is CASSPPVGQGRYEQYF.

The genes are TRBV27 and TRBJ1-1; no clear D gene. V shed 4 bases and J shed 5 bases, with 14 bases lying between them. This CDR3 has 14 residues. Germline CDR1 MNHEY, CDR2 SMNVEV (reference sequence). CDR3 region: CASSSRLGGTEAFF. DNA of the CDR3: TGTGCCAGCAGTTCTAGATTGGGAGGGACTGAAGCTTTCTTT.

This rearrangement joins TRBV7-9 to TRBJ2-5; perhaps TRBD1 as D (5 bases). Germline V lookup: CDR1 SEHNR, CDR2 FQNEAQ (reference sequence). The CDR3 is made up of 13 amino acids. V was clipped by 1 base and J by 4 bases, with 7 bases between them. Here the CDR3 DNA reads TGTGCCAGCAGCTTAGTTACAGGAGAGACCCAGTACTTC. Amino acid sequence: CASSLVTGETQYF.

CDR3 amino acids: CASTLYSNQPQHF. CDR3 nucleotides: TGTGCCAGCACCCTATATAGCAATCAGCCCCAGCATTTT. The rearrangement joins TRBV6-5 to TRBJ1-5; D not resolved. From germline, CDR1 is MNHEY and CDR2 SVGAGI. Trimming removed 7 bases from V and 0 bases from J, with 7 bases in between. CDR3 length: 13 amino acids.

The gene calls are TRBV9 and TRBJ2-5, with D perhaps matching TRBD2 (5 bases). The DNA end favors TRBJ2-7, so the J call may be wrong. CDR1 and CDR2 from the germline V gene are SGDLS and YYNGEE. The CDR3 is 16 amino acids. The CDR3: CASSPWRYLPSYEQYF. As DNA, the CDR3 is TGTGCCAGCAGCCCCTGGAGGTACTTACCGAGTTACGAGCAGTACTTC.

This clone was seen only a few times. The CDR3 DNA reads as TGTGCCAGCAGTTTGACAGATTCTTATGGCTACACCTTC. The encoded protein is CASSLTDSYGYTF. The chain couples TRBV6-5 to TRBJ1-2; tentatively, D is TRBD1 (5 bases). The CDR3 runs to 13 residues. The V gene's germline CDR1 is MNHEY and CDR2 SVGAGI. With 4 bases removed from V and 5 bases from J, the gap between germline ends came to 11 bases.

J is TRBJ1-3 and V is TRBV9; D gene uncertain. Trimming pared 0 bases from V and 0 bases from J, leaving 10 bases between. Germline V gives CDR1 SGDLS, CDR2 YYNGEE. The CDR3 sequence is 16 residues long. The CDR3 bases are TGTGCCAGCAGCGTAGGAGGCATCAACTCTGGAAACACCATATATTTT. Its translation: CASSVGGINSGNTIYF.

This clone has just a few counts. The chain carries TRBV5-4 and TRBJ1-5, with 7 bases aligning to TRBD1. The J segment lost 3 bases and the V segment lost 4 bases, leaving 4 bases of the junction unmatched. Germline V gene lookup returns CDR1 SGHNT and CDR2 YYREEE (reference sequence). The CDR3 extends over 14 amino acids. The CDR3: CASSSDRDNQPQHF. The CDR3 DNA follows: TGTGCCAGCAGCAGCGACAGGGACAATCAGCCCCAGCATTTT.